This T cell receptor (beta chain) is from a study of PD-L1 blockade in urothelial cancer. As for time point: peripheral blood 6 weeks after treatment start. Profiling relied on immunoSEQ multiplex PCR, and the TCRdb table lists in-frame clones only, not all of them. The sample carries 100,000 to 150,000 clones, 86% recorded once. The sample was PBMCs, taken around atezolizumab (anti-PD-L1) treatment. The receptor's source is a middle-aged man with urothelial cancer.

CDR3 amino acids: CASRWGSGSLDETQYF. The CDR3 DNA follows: TGCGCCAGCAGGTGGGGTAGCGGGAGCCTTGATGAGACCCAGTACTTC. The rearrangement joins TRBV5-1 to TRBJ2-5; TRBD2 aligns across 9 bases. The CDR3 has 16 amino acids. With V trimmed by 5 bases and J by 5 bases, 13 bases remained unmatched. The germline V gene has CDR1 SGHRS and CDR2 YFSETQ.